The 24 T cell receptor beta chains listed next were all sequenced from one sample in a study of CD8 T cells in Susac syndrome. Reverse transcription of roughly 0.45 to 1 ug RNA was performed with random hexamers. TCRdb re-derived calls from the immunoSEQ multiplex PCR reads in MiXCR, one entry per CDR3 protein. The table includes some 200,000 distinct CDR3 sequences, approximately 95% detected once. The specimen sequenced was CD8+ T cells from PBMCs. These receptors came from a human donor with Susac syndrome.

The rearrangement joins TRBV12-3 or TRBV12-4 to TRBJ1-2; D gene uncertain. The CDR3 has 16 amino acids. The V and J ends lost 6 bases and 3 bases respectively, with 20 bases between them. The CDR3 sequence: CASSSSQWTADYGYTF. CDR3 in DNA: TGTGCCAGCAGCTCCTCGCAGTGGACGGCTGACTATGGCTACACCTTC.

The chain combines TRBV29-1 with TRBJ2-1; 10 nucleotides agree with TRBD2. This CDR3 comprises 14 residues. CDR1 SQVTM and CDR2 ANQGSEA come from the germline V gene. V was clipped by 6 bases and J by 7 bases; unmatched bases: 9. The CDR3 region is CSVLAGGFRNEQFF. The CDR3 DNA reads TGCAGCGTGTTAGCGGGGGGCTTTAGGAATGAGCAGTTCTTC.

The sample holds a few counts of this clonotype. The V call is TRBV13, the J call TRBJ2-3, with D perhaps matching TRBD2 (6 bases). Trimming cost V 5 bases and J 0 bases, with 9 bases left between them. CDR3 length: 14 residues. Germline CDR1 and CDR2: PRHDT and FYEKMQ (reference sequence). CDR3 coding DNA: TGTGCCAGCAGCCCGCTAGCGAGCACAGATACGCAGTATTTT. Amino acid sequence: CASSPLASTDTQYF. Drawing the rest from reference TRBV13 and TRBJ2-3, the complete variable domain is AAGVIQSPRHLIKEKRETATLKCYPIPRHDTVYWYQQGPGQDPQFLISFYEKMQSDKGSIPDRFSAQQFSDYHSELNMSSLELGDSALYFCASSPLASTDTQYFGPGTRLTVL.

This CDR3 is CASSAGTSGYNEQFF. The CDR3 DNA reads TGTGCCAGCAGCGCCGGGACTAGCGGATACAATGAGCAGTTCTTC. The chain employs TRBV3-1 and TRBJ2-1, with 11 bases that match TRBD2. Germline CDR1 is LGHDT and CDR2 is YNNKEL (reference sequence). Trimming at V came to 5 bases and at J to 4 bases, leaving 4 bases not matched to a gene. The CDR3 covers 15 residues.

In the case of this clonotype: Mismatch with germline at one junction end may stem from a read error. The chain employs TRBV2 and TRBJ1-2, with TRBD1 as a possible D gene (5 bases). CDR1 is SNHLY, CDR2 FYNNEI, per germline. The CDR3 extends over 15 amino acids. The CDR3 sequence: CASREGQGTNYGYTF. The CDR3 region has the DNA TGTGCCAGCAGGGAAGGTCAGGGAACTAACTATGGCTACACCTTC.

The chain employs TRBV4-1 and TRBJ2-3; 11 bases agree with TRBD2. J was trimmed by 11 bases and V by 4 bases; bases with no gene match: 11. The CDR3 is 15 residues long. The V gene's germline CDR1 is MGHRA and CDR2 YSYEKL. The CDR3 DNA reads as TGCGCCAGCAGCCCAGAGGCTAGCGGGAGGCTGGGGCAGTATTTT. This translates into CASSPEASGRLGQYF.

V and J are TRBV5-1 and TRBJ1-2; D gene ambiguous. The CDR3 contains 12 residues. Germline CDR1 and CDR2: SGHRS and YFSETQ. The germline V and J ends were trimmed by 7 bases and 1 base, with 8 bases remaining between them. CDR3 loop: CASAPVNYGYTF. The CDR3 DNA reads TGCGCCAGCGCGCCAGTTAACTATGGCTACACCTTC.

The V gene is TRBV5-1, the J gene TRBJ1-1; D remains ambiguous. With 4 bases removed from V and 5 bases from J, the gap between germline ends came to 12 bases. The germline gives CDR1 SGHRS, CDR2 YFSETQ. The CDR3 loop spans 13 amino acids. For the CDR3, the DNA is TGCGCCAGCAGCCGGGTGGTTGGTACTGAAGCTTTCTTT. Translating it yields CASSRVVGTEAFF.

CDR3 loop: CSASGLAGWNEQFF. CDR3 nucleotides: TGCAGTGCAAGTGGTCTAGCGGGGTGGAATGAGCAGTTCTTC. The chain joins TRBV20-1 to TRBJ2-1, with TRBD2 matching 9 bases. Germline CDR1 and CDR2: DFQATT and SNEGSKA (reference sequence). The length of the CDR3 is 14 residues. V lost 6 bases to trimming and J lost 7 bases; unmatched junction nucleotides: 10.

This rearrangement joins TRBV27 to TRBJ2-7; unclear D gene. Trimming removed 3 bases from V and 0 bases from J, with 9 bases in between. The germline V gene encodes CDR1 MNHEY and CDR2 SMNVEV (reference sequence). The CDR3 sequence is 14 residues long. CDR3 amino acids: CASSLGISSYEQYF. DNA for the CDR3: TGTGCCAGCAGTTTGGGCATAAGCTCCTACGAGCAGTACTTC.

This clonotype was recorded once. The chain couples TRBV20-1 to TRBJ2-5; unclear D gene. CDR1 and CDR2 (germline): DFQATT, SNEGSKA (reference sequence). The CDR3 totals 13 residues. The V end lost 2 bases, the J end lost 2 bases, and 9 bases lay between the germline ends. CDR3 DNA: TGCAGTGCTAGACTCCGGGTGCAAGAGACCCAGTACTTC. It codes for CSARLRVQETQYF.

The chain combines TRBV9 with TRBJ2-7, with 9 bases lining up with TRBD1. The CDR3 runs to 15 residues. Looked up from germline, CDR1 is SGDLS and CDR2 is YYNGEE. J gave up 6 bases and V 0 bases, and 7 bases lay outside the gene matches. CDR3 sequence reads: CASSVDSTGGSEQYF. For the CDR3, the DNA is TGTGCCAGCAGCGTAGATTCGACAGGGGGATCCGAGCAGTACTTC.

V is TRBV12-3 or TRBV12-4 and J is TRBJ2-3; maybe TRBD1 (6 bases). The CDR3 is made up of 19 amino acids. Trimming shortened V by 4 bases and J by 3 bases, and 26 bases separated the two germline ends. The CDR3 region has the DNA TGTGCCAGCAGTTCAGAAGATGGGGGCCTCGGTGGAGGAACAGATACGCAGTATTTT. Amino acid sequence: CASSSEDGGLGGGTDTQYF.

This chain uses TRBV7-9 with TRBJ2-7, with 9 bases identical to TRBD1. The germline gives CDR1 SEHNR, CDR2 FQNEAQ (reference sequence). J gave up 6 bases and V 2 bases, and 11 bases lay outside the gene matches. The CDR3 consists of 16 residues. The CDR3 DNA reads TGTGCCAGCAGCTTATCCCGGGACAGGGATTTCCTCGAGCAGTACTTC. This gives the protein CASSLSRDRDFLEQYF.

The chain recombines TRBV6-5 with TRBJ2-2; tentatively, D is TRBD1 (6 bases). This CDR3 is built from 16 residues. The V end lost 0 bases, the J end lost 5 bases, and 13 bases lay between the germline ends. Looked up from germline, CDR1 is MNHEY and CDR2 is SVGAGI. CDR3 region: CASSYSQGLGTGELFF. DNA of the CDR3: TGTGCCAGCAGTTACTCACAGGGCTTGGGGACCGGGGAGCTGTTTTTT.

V and J are TRBV12-3 or TRBV12-4 and TRBJ2-7; 16 bases match TRBD2. The CDR3 length is 16 residues. After removal of 6 bases from V and 6 bases from J, the junction contained 8 bases not matched to a gene. The CDR3 bases are TGTGCCAGCAGGGGACTAGCGGGGGGGCGTTTTCTCGAGCAGTACTTC. Protein: CASRGLAGGRFLEQYF.

This chain joins TRBV3-1 and TRBJ2-1; D ambiguous. The germline V gene has CDR1 LGHDT and CDR2 YNNKEL (reference sequence). V was clipped by 0 bases and J by 8 bases, with 17 bases between them. This CDR3 is built from 16 residues. The CDR3 sequence: CASSQDIVPPSDEQFF. CDR3 coding DNA: TGTGCCAGCAGCCAAGATATCGTCCCTCCGTCAGATGAGCAGTTCTTC.

V usage is TRBV7-6 and J usage is TRBJ2-6; D may be TRBD1 (6 bases). Trimming left V 4 bases short and J 2 bases short, with 12 bases between. There are 16 residues in the CDR3. The germline V gene has CDR1 SGHVS and CDR2 FNYEAQ. This CDR3 reads CASSSSNRAGANVLTF. The DNA for the CDR3 is TGTGCCAGCAGCTCCTCAAACAGGGCTGGGGCCAACGTCCTGACTTTC.

The CDR3 loop reads CATSSARPVPQHF. The CDR3 DNA is TGTGCCACCAGCAGCGCTCGTCCCGTTCCCCAGCATTTT. This rearrangement joins TRBV15 to TRBJ1-5; D call uncertain. Between the trimmed V and J ends, which lost 3 bases and 10 bases, there was a span of 13 bases. CDR1 and CDR2 from the germline V gene are LNHNV and YYDKDF (reference sequence). This CDR3 spans 13 amino acids. Combining the CDR3 with reference TRBV15 and TRBJ1-5 gives the whole variable domain DAMVIQNPRYQVTQFGKPVTLSCSQTLNHNVMYWYQQKSSQAPKLLFHYYDKDFNNEADTPDNFQSRRPNTSFCFLDIRSPGLGDTAMYLCATSSARPVPQHFGDGTRLSIL.

This clonotype was found once. The rearrangement joins TRBV7-8 to TRBJ2-7; TRBD2 agrees at 7 bases. Germline CDR1 is SGHVS and CDR2 is FQNEAQ. V gave up 1 base and J gave up 6 bases; unmatched junction bases: 12. The CDR3 length is 16 residues. The CDR3: CASSLGGGSSGSEQYF. The DNA for the CDR3 is TGTGCCAGCAGCTTAGGGGGAGGCTCTAGCGGCTCCGAGCAGTACTTC.

The rearrangement joins TRBV19 to TRBJ2-7, with 7 bases fitting TRBD2. V lost 5 bases, J lost 6 bases, and 7 bases stayed unmatched. The CDR3 runs to 13 residues. The germline gives CDR1 LNHDA, CDR2 SQIVND (reference sequence). The CDR3 sequence is CASSSVAGTEQYF. In DNA form, the CDR3 reads TGTGCCAGTAGTTCGGTAGCGGGTACCGAGCAGTACTTC.

In its sample, this clonotype was seen once. The chain employs TRBV4-2 and TRBJ1-1; 12 nucleotides match TRBD1. The V segment lost 4 bases and the J segment 5 bases; nucleotides outside the gene matches: 17. Germline-derived CDR1 and CDR2 are LGHNA and YNFKEQ. The CDR3 length is 19 residues. The CDR3 protein is CASSPDDGTGGVVWTEAFF. The CDR3, as DNA: TGTGCCAGCAGCCCCGACGATGGGACAGGGGGCGTAGTGTGGACTGAAGCTTTCTTT.

This clonotype has only one observation. This chain uses TRBV5-4 with TRBJ2-7; 9 bases match TRBD1. Germline CDR1 and CDR2: SGHNT and YYREEE (reference sequence). CDR3 length: 14 residues. The V gene end was trimmed by 4 bases and the J gene end by 5 bases; junction bases not matched to a gene: 7. The DNA of the CDR3 is TGTGCCAGCAGCCGCCGGGACAGGGACCACGAGCAGTACTTC. Its translation: CASSRRDRDHEQYF. Using reference TRBV5-4 and TRBJ2-7 for the parts outside the CDR3, the full variable domain is ETGVTQSPTHLIKTRGQQVTLRCSSQSGHNTVSWYQQALGQGPQFIFQYYREEENGRGNFPPRFSGLQFPNYSSELNVNALELDDSALYLCASSRRDRDHEQYFGPGTRLTVT.

The V and J genes are TRBV25-1 and TRBJ2-5; a possible D gene is TRBD2 (6 bases). The ends were cut back, 6 bases at V and 2 bases at J, with 19 bases in the middle. CDR3 length equals 16 residues. Germline loops: CDR1 MGHDK, CDR2 SYGVNS. The CDR3 region has the DNA TGTGCCAGCAGCCCCTCCTCCTGGGACTCGCAAGAGACCCAGTACTTC. This codes for CASSPSSWDSQETQYF.